Below, 15 T cell receptor beta chains from the same sample are listed, as sequenced in a study of B cell selection in AIRE deficiency. Sequencing was performed with immunoSEQ multiplex PCR; in TCRdb, only in-frame clones are kept and a portion is missing. Found here are some 5,000 clones, more than 75% of them singletons; the top ten hold 2.5% to 3.5%. Regulatory T cells were sorted as CD4+CD25hiCD127low/negative cells. The sample was Tregs sorted from PBMCs. The receptors shown here come from a human donor with AIRE deficiency.

J is TRBJ1-6 and V is TRBV6-5, with TRBD1 matching over 7 bases. Unmatched junction bases numbered 5, after V lost 6 bases and J lost 9 bases. Germline V lookup: CDR1 MNHEY, CDR2 SVGAGI. The CDR3 spans 13 residues. As DNA, the CDR3 is TGTGCCAGCAGGGTCGACAGGGTTTCACCCCTCCACTTT. Translating it yields CASRVDRVSPLHF.

The rearrangement joins TRBV28 to TRBJ1-2, with D hard to call. Trimming shortened V by 4 bases and J by 8 bases, and 11 bases separated the two germline ends. Germline loops: CDR1 MDHEN, CDR2 SYDVKM. This CDR3 has 12 amino acids. CDR3 DNA: TGTGCCAGCAGTTCCCGAGCGGAGGGCTACACCTTC. Translation: CASSSRAEGYTF.

This clone was counted once. The chain recombines TRBV2 with TRBJ2-7, with TRBD2 identical over 7 bases. The CDR3 has 12 residues. Trimming removed 8 bases from V and 12 bases from J; junction bases left unmatched: 13. Germline CDR1 SNHLY, CDR2 FYNNEI. CDR3 nucleotide sequence: TGTGCCAGCGGGGATCAGCGGGGTGTCTTGTACTTC. Translated, it gives CASGDQRGVLYF.

The chain uses TRBV6-1 and TRBJ2-5; D is possibly TRBD1 (5 bases). The CDR3 runs 12 residues. Trimming pared 4 bases from V and 5 bases from J, leaving 8 bases between. In germline, CDR1 is MNHNS, CDR2 SASEGT. The DNA for the CDR3 is TGTGCCAGCAGTGCAGGGAAGGAGACCCAGTACTTC. Encoded protein: CASSAGKETQYF.

V and J are TRBV5-1 and TRBJ2-3; no firm D call. Germline values: CDR1 SGHRS, CDR2 YFSETQ. Deletions cut 0 bases from V and 5 bases from J, with 10 bases between. This CDR3 has 14 amino acids. The CDR3 sequence is CASSLAGSGDTQYF. DNA for the CDR3: TGCGCCAGCAGCTTGGCCGGTTCGGGAGATACGCAGTATTTT.

The chain uses TRBV5-7 and TRBJ1-2, with unresolved D. TRBV5-7 is an ORF for which the function is uncertain. The CDR3 contains 12 residues. V was clipped by 0 bases and J by 8 bases, with 8 bases between them. Written as DNA, the CDR3 is TGTGCCAGCAGCTTGGTTCGCAGGGGCTACACCTTC. Translation gives CASSLVRRGYTF.

In nucleotides, the CDR3 is TGCAGCGTTGAGCAGGAGGAAGGAACAGATACGCAGTATTTT. Translated, it gives CSVEQEEGTDTQYF. The genes are TRBV29-1 and TRBJ2-3; D possibly corresponds to TRBD2 (5 bases). Trimming took off 3 bases at V and 3 bases at J, with 13 bases between the two ends. The germline CDR1 and CDR2 sequences are SQVTM and ANQGSEA. The CDR3 has 14 residues.

Only a few counts were recorded for this clone. The genes are TRBV6-1 and TRBJ1-2; a weak D match, TRBD1 (6 bases). The V and J ends lost 3 bases and 5 bases respectively, with 10 bases between them. CDR1 is MNHNS and CDR2 is SASEGT in the germline V gene. The CDR3 sequence is 13 residues long. Here the CDR3 reads CASSDLTGYGYTF. The CDR3 coding sequence is TGTGCCAGCAGTGACCTGACAGGTTATGGCTACACCTTC.

Comments on this clone: The germline gene is not matched at one end of the junction; a read error may be the cause. The chain has TRBV4-2 and TRBJ1-2, with 8 bases that match TRBD1. Germline CDR1 is LGHNA and CDR2 is YNFKEQ. The CDR3 length is 13 residues. The CDR3 is CASSHPKGTGCYF. CDR3 bases: TGTGCCAGCAGCCATCCTAAGGGGACAGGTTGCTACTTC.

This sequence joins TRBV5-4 and TRBJ1-6; 8 nucleotides line up with TRBD1. V shed 0 bases, J shed 7 bases, and the junction held 6 bases outside the gene matches. The CDR3 covers 16 residues. CDR1 SGHNT and CDR2 YYREEE come from the germline V gene (reference sequence). DNA for the CDR3: TGTGCCAGCAGCTTGGGGACAGGGATCTTGAATTCACCCCTCCACTTT. It encodes CASSLGTGILNSPLHF.

The rearrangement links TRBV7-2 to TRBJ1-1; D is ambiguous. The length of the CDR3 is 13 residues. Germline V gene data show CDR1 as SGHTA and CDR2 as FQGNSA. V lost 1 base, J lost 2 bases, and 5 bases lay in between. The CDR3 nucleotides are TGTGCCAGCAGCTTAGGACAAAACACTGAAGCTTTCTTT. Its translation is CASSLGQNTEAFF.

The gene calls are TRBV30 and TRBJ1-6; D remains ambiguous. CDR3 length: 16 residues. The V gene's germline CDR1 is GTSNPN and CDR2 SVGIG (reference sequence). Trimming stripped 3 bases from V and 4 bases from J, with 16 bases between. CDR3 DNA sequence: TGTGCCTGGAGGAAACATCGCCTTAATTATAATTCACCCCTCCACTTT. Its protein is CAWRKHRLNYNSPLHF.

The CDR3 bases are TGTGCCACCCCGGGACTAGCGAACACCGGGGAGCTGTTTTTT. Its protein product is CATPGLANTGELFF. This chain links TRBV19 with TRBJ2-2, with TRBD2 matching 8 bases. Per germline, CDR1 LNHDA and CDR2 SQIVND (reference sequence). The CDR3 loop spans 14 amino acids. With 10 bases clipped from V and 0 bases from J, the junction kept 4 bases outside the gene matches.

A note on this clone: The germline gene is not matched at one end of the junction; a read error may be the cause. V usage is TRBV6-5 and J usage is TRBJ2-2; TRBD2 matches 10 bases. The CDR3 has 16 residues. Germline loops: CDR1 MNHEY, CDR2 SVGAGI. The DNA of the CDR3 is TGTGCCAGCAGTTACTCGAATCTAGCGGGAGACCGGGGAGCTGTTTTT. Translated, it gives CASSYSNLAGDRGAVF.

This chain joins TRBV18 and TRBJ1-5; possibly TRBD1 for D (5 bases). Germline V gene lookup returns CDR1 KGHSH and CDR2 LQKENI. The CDR3 contains 14 residues. Trimming cost V 6 bases and J 7 bases, with 16 bases left between them. In DNA, the CDR3 is TGTGCCAGCTCCCTAGACAGATCCGTACAGCCCCAGCATTTT. Protein: CASSLDRSVQPQHF.